This TCR beta chain is drawn from a study of identical twins. In this sample, this clonotype turned up many times. Its antigen remains unidentified. Germline V gene data show CDR1 as MGHRA and CDR2 as YSYEKL. CDR3 size: 13 residues. Trimming pared 1 base from V and 6 bases from J, leaving 8 bases between. Findings and limits, study-wide: In drawing conclusions, the study used cross-sectional statistical analysis and did not follow the same donors. Insertion counts were lower in abundant cord blood beta clonotypes, a trend that memory repertoires did not show.

No donor was unhealthy or non-Caucasian. Template switching, a step in the protocol, added a universal primer site, and cDNA carried unique molecular identifiers. Via MiXCR, TCRdb re-called the 5' RACE reads, giving one row per CDR3 protein. Of fewer than 250,000 distinct CDR3 sequences listed, 6.5% to 9% were seen once; the top ten hold less than 6.5%. Another study also made use of these data, one on yellow fever vaccine responses in identical twins.

The chain carries TRBV4-1 and TRBJ2-3, with D tentatively TRBD1 (5 bases). Sequencing was carried out using CD8+ T cells sorted from blood. The sequence derives from a woman in her late teens or twenties in good health. Here the CDR3 DNA reads TGCGCCAGCAGCCAAGTTTGGGGCGATACGCAGTATTTT. It specifies CASSQVWGDTQYF.